The following is a TCR beta chain sequence with its context. The junction had 4 bases not matched to a gene; V was cut back by 0 bases and J by 5 bases. The CDR3 spans 16 residues. Germline V gives CDR1 SGHTA, CDR2 FQGTGA. This entry comes from a study of cytomegalovirus exposure and HLA in healthy donors. The PCR contained 60 Vbeta and 13 Jbeta primers. The table came from immunoSEQ multiplex PCR; TCRdb's copy has only in-frame clones and leaves some out. The top ten clones hold 1% of a sample with roughly 180,000 clones, 85% of them seen once. The V call is TRBV7-3, the J call TRBJ2-3; 11 bases are shared with TRBD1. This receptor was identified in a boy aged 2 to 9 in good health and CMV-seronegative. Material: PBMCs. The CDR3 bases are TGTGCCAGCAGCTTAACGAGGACAGGGGGCGGAGATACGCAGTATTTT. Protein product: CASSLTRTGGGDTQYF. Based on the CDR3 plus reference TRBV7-3 and TRBJ2-3, the full variable domain is GAGVSQTPSNKVTEKGKYVELRCDPISGHTALYWYRQSLGQGPEFLIYFQGTGAADDSGLPNDRFFAVRPEGSVSTLKIQRTERGDSAVYLCASSLTRTGGGDTQYFGPGTRLTVL.